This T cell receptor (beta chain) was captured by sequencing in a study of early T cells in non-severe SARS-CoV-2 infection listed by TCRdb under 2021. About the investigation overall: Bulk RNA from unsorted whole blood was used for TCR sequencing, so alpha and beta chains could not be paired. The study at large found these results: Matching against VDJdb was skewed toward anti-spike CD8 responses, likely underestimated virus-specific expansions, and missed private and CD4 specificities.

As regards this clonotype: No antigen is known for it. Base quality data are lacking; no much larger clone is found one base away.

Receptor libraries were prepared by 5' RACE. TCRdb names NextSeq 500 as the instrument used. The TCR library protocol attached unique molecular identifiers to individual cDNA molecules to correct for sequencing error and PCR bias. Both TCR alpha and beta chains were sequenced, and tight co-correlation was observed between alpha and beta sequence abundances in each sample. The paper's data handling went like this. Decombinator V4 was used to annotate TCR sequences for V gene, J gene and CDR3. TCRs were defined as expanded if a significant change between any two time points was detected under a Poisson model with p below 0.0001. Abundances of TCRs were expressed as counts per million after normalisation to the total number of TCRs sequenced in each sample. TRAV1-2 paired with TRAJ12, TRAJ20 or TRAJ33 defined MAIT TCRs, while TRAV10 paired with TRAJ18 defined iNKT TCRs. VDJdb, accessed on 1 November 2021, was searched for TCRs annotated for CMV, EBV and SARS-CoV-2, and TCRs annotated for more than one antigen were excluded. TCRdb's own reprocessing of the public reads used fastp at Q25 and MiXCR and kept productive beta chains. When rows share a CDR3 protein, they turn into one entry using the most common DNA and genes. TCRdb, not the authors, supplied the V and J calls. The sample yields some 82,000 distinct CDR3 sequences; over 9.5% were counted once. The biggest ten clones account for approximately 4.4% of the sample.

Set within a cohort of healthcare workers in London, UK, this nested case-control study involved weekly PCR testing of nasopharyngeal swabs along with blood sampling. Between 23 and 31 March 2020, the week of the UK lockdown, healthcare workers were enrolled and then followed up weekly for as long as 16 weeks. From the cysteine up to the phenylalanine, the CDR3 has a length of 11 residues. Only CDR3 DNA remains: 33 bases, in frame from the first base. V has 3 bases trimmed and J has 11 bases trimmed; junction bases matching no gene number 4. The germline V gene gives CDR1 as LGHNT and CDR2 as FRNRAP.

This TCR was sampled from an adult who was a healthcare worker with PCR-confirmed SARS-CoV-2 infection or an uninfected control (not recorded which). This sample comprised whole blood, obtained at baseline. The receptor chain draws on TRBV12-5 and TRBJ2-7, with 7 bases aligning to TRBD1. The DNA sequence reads TGTGCTAGTGGTTTAGGGACAGATGAGTACTTC. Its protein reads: CASGLGTDEYF. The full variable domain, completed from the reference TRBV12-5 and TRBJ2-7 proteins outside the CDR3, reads DARVTQTPRHKVTEMGQEVTMRCQPILGHNTVFWYRQTMMQGLELLAYFRNRAPLDDSGMPKDRFSAEMPDATLATLKIQPSEPRDSAVYFCASGLGTDEYFGPGTRLTVT.